Below, one T cell receptor beta chain is given with its context. This record belongs to a study of early T cells in non-severe SARS-CoV-2 infection. Per the germline V gene, CDR1 is SQVTM and CDR2 is ANQGSEA. With 4 bases clipped from V and 4 bases from J, the junction kept 0 bases outside the gene matches. The CDR3 is made up of 13 amino acids. TCRdb reanalysed the 5' RACE reads using MiXCR and keeps one entry per CDR3 protein. Altogether tens of thousands of distinct CDR3 sequences are present, 9.5% to 12% being singletons, with the ten largest covering about 6%. The receptor's source is an adult who was a healthcare worker with PCR-confirmed SARS-CoV-2 infection or an uninfected control (not recorded which). The sequenced sample was whole blood, obtained at baseline. The chain has TRBV29-1 and TRBJ2-2; TRBD2 matches at 10 bases. The CDR3 DNA is TGCAGCGTTGTAGCGGGAGGCACCGGGGAGCTGTTTTTT. Protein: CSVVAGGTGELFF.